A single sample is the source of the 13 T cell receptor beta chains below, sequenced in a study of T cells in pancreatic ductal adenocarcinoma. Method: immunoSEQ multiplex PCR; TCRdb's copy keeps in-frame clones and lacks some. The sample records roughly 31,000 clones, roughly nine tenths being singletons. Surgery without prior neoadjuvant therapy was the treatment of the selected pancreatic ductal adenocarcinoma patients. The sequenced material came from PBMCs. The source of these receptors is a human donor with pancreatic ductal adenocarcinoma.

The chain recombines TRBV4-1 with TRBJ1-5, with D hard to call. The CDR3 runs to 13 residues. Trimming shortened V by 0 bases and J by 3 bases, and 3 bases separated the two germline ends. Germline V lookup: CDR1 MGHRA, CDR2 YSYEKL. The CDR3 nucleotides are TGCGCCAGCAGCCAAGAGACCAATCAGCCCCAGCATTTT. As protein: CASSQETNQPQHF.

The rearrangement links TRBV29-1 to TRBJ2-1; tentative D call: TRBD2 (5 bases). Trimming stripped 4 bases from V and 0 bases from J, with 10 bases between. Germline V gene lookup returns CDR1 SQVTM and CDR2 ANQGSEA. The CDR3 loop spans 14 amino acids. The CDR3 is CSVGVGSSYNEQFF. The CDR3 nucleotides are TGCAGCGTTGGAGTAGGGAGCTCCTACAATGAGCAGTTCTTC.

This chain joins TRBV5-1 and TRBJ2-5, with no clear D. Trimming stripped 5 bases from V and 7 bases from J, with 18 bases between. The CDR3 totals 14 residues. Per germline, CDR1 SGHRS and CDR2 YFSETQ. CDR3 sequence reads: CASSLDGQPGTQYF. CDR3 bases: TGCGCCAGCAGTCTGGACGGGCAGCCGGGGACCCAGTACTTC.

This chain connects TRBV19 to TRBJ2-7; maybe TRBD2 (6 bases). Trimming removed 4 bases from V and 0 bases from J, with 10 bases in between. The CDR3 extends over 14 amino acids. CDR1 LNHDA and CDR2 SQIVND come from the germline V gene (reference sequence). CDR3 loop: CASSKGTGSYEQYF. CDR3 DNA: TGTGCCAGTAGTAAGGGGACTGGCTCCTACGAGCAGTACTTC. Supplemented by reference TRBV19 and TRBJ2-7, the full variable domain reads DGGITQSPKYLFRKEGQNVTLSCEQNLNHDAMYWYRQDPGQGLRLIYYSQIVNDFQKGDIAEGYSVSREKKESFPLTVTSAQKNPTAFYLCASSKGTGSYEQYFGPGTRLTVT.

The V gene is TRBV7-8, the J gene TRBJ2-1, with 11 positions matching TRBD2. CDR1 is SGHVS and CDR2 is FQNEAQ in the germline V gene. With V trimmed by 6 bases and J by 12 bases, 4 bases remained unmatched. This CDR3 has 12 residues. CDR3 nucleotides: TGTGCCAGCAGTCCGACTAGCGGGACGCAGTTCTTC. It yields the protein CASSPTSGTQFF.

CDR3 region: CASSQPRGGTDTQYF. DNA of the CDR3: TGCGCCAGCAGCCAACCCCGAGGGGGGACAGATACGCAGTATTTT. The chain couples TRBV5-1 to TRBJ2-3; D may be TRBD1 or TRBD2 (6 bases each). The CDR3 covers 15 residues. Germline assignment: CDR1 SGHRS and CDR2 YFSETQ. The V end was cut by 4 bases, the J end by 3 bases, with 15 bases between. Filled out from reference TRBV5-1 and TRBJ2-3, the complete variable domain reads KAGVTQTPRYLIKTRGQQVTLSCSPISGHRSVSWYQQTPGQGLQFLFEYFSETQRNKGNFPGRFSGRQFSNSRSEMNVSTLELGDSALYLCASSQPRGGTDTQYFGPGTRLTVL.

This chain uses TRBV5-5 with TRBJ2-2, with D perhaps TRBD2 (6 bases). Trimming cost V 2 bases and J 7 bases, with 12 bases left between them. The V gene's germline CDR1 is SGHKS and CDR2 YYEKEE (reference sequence). The CDR3 length is 14 residues. Here the CDR3 DNA reads TGTGCCAGCAGCTTCATGACTAGGTTCGGGGAGCTGTTTTTT. Encoded protein: CASSFMTRFGELFF.

The count of this clone is one. The chain couples TRBV5-1 to TRBJ2-2, with unresolved D. Trimming removed 1 base at V and 5 bases at J, with 12 bases between. In germline, CDR1 is SGHRS, CDR2 YFSETQ. CDR3 size: 15 residues. The CDR3 reads CASSLRQDITGELFF. The DNA of the CDR3 is TGCGCCAGCAGCTTGAGGCAGGATATTACCGGGGAGCTGTTTTTT. Drawing the rest from reference TRBV5-1 and TRBJ2-2, the complete variable domain is KAGVTQTPRYLIKTRGQQVTLSCSPISGHRSVSWYQQTPGQGLQFLFEYFSETQRNKGNFPGRFSGRQFSNSRSEMNVSTLELGDSALYLCASSLRQDITGELFFGEGSRLTVL.

This rearrangement joins TRBV19 to TRBJ2-1, with TRBD2 matching 7 bases. With 4 bases clipped from V and 6 bases from J, the junction kept 6 bases outside the gene matches. Germline V gene lookup returns CDR1 LNHDA and CDR2 SQIVND (reference sequence). This CDR3 is 14 amino acids long. Here the CDR3 reads CASSKAGEVNEQFF. CDR3 in DNA: TGTGCCAGTAGTAAGGCGGGAGAGGTCAATGAGCAGTTCTTC.

This clone appeared once. This sequence joins TRBV10-3 and TRBJ1-5; 9 positions match TRBD1. Trimming at V came to 4 bases and at J to 13 bases, leaving 11 bases not matched to a gene. The CDR3 has 14 amino acids. The germline gives CDR1 ENHRY, CDR2 SYGVKD. The CDR3, as DNA: TGTGCCATCAGTGGGGGACAGGGTGAGGGTCGGCAGCATTTT. This sequence encodes CAISGGQGEGRQHF.

The gene calls are TRBV7-2 and TRBJ2-7; D perhaps matches TRBD2 (5 bases). V lost 6 bases and J 0 bases, leaving 9 bases between the germline ends. Per germline, CDR1 SGHTA and CDR2 FQGNSA. The length of the CDR3 is 13 residues. The CDR3 DNA reads TGTGCCAGCAGTCCGAGGGCCTCCTACGAGCAGTACTTC. This translates into CASSPRASYEQYF.

The chain has TRBV19 and TRBJ1-5, with D possibly TRBD1 on 6 matching bases. Trimming took 8 bases from V and 2 from J, leaving 19 bases between them. Germline CDR1 is LNHDA and CDR2 is SQIVND (reference sequence). The CDR3 length is 16 residues. CDR3 region: CASSYRGMMGNQPQHF. CDR3 in DNA: TGTGCCAGTTCTTATAGGGGGATGATGGGCAATCAGCCCCAGCATTTT.

The J gene is TRBJ1-4, the V gene TRBV5-5, with D hard to call. V lost 3 bases and J lost 0, with 9 bases in between. The CDR3 sequence is 15 residues long. Germline CDR1 reads SGHKS; CDR2 reads YYEKEE (reference sequence). CDR3 sequence (DNA): TGTGCCAGCAGCTCCAACACTGCAACTAATGAAAAACTGTTTTTT. Translating gives CASSSNTATNEKLFF. Full variable domain (outside the CDR3, taken from reference TRBV5-5 and TRBJ1-4): DAGVTQSPTHLIKTRGQQVTLRCSPISGHKSVSWYQQVLGQGPQFIFQYYEKEERGRGNFPDRFSARQFPNYSSELNVNALLLGDSALYLCASSSNTATNEKLFFGSGTQLSVL.